Included here is one T cell receptor (beta chain) sequence, with context. Only a few counts were recorded for this clonotype. There is no known antigen for this receptor. A much larger clonotype is one base distant, so this may be a read error. The approximately 40 donors, aged roughly 6 to 100 years, were systemically healthy Caucasian individuals from Russia. Each donor gave about 9.2 milliliters of peripheral blood, drawn into EDTA-treated Vacutainer tubes. Ficoll-Paque density-gradient centrifugation was used to isolate PBMCs, with at least 7 million per sample. Total RNA was extracted from PBMCs with Trizol reagent, with at least 5 micrograms obtained per sample. For every donor, flow cytometry on a PBMC aliquot measured the percentage of naive CD45RAhigh/CD27high T cells. Library creation used 5' RACE. TCRdb names Illumina HiSeq 2500 as the instrument used. A second PCR of about 7 to 12 cycles was run with a J-beta primer mix and a sample-barcoded 5' primer. Each TCR beta cDNA molecule received a unique molecular identifier from a template-switch 5' adaptor carrying 12 random nucleotides. Each sample yielded at least 2.5 million CDR3-containing paired-end reads. The Mint cDNA synthesis kit, primed by a TRBC-specific oligonucleotide, was used to synthesize first-strand cDNA from all RNA. Following uracil-DNA glycosylase treatment, all cDNA underwent a first 18-cycle PCR with the universal primers M1SS and BC2_uni_R. In the paper's pipeline: For normalization, 1 million high-quality reads, each with a distinct molecular identifier, were randomly selected from each sample. Reads sharing molecular identifiers were discarded rather than binned into consensus sequences. MiTCR, with a Q25 quality threshold and the strictest error-elimination algorithm, was used for CDR3 identification, clonotype clustering and error correction. A nonparametric unseen species model with Euler transformation was used to estimate a lower bound on total TCR beta diversity. The public reads were reanalyzed by TCRdb: fastp trimming at Q25, MiXCR alignment, in-frame beta chains only. Merged by CDR3 protein, the rows form single entries marked with the most common genes and DNA. These V and J calls derive from TCRdb rather than the authors' analysis. In this sample the table shows hundreds of thousands of distinct CDR3 sequences, under 25% of which occur a single time. The ten biggest clones cover 3.6% of the sample.

CDR1 SQVTM and CDR2 ANQGSEA are derived from the germline V gene. Including cysteine and phenylalanine, the CDR3 has 13 amino acids. The CDR3 DNA has 39 bases and is translated from base 1. The junction carries 12 bases between V and J, which are trimmed by 5 bases and 2 bases respectively. These data originate in a study of blood T cells in healthy people across ages (dated by TCRdb to about 2015). With respect to the entire study: In model experiments, roughly one uniquely barcoded TCR beta cDNA molecule per two T cells was captured by template switching. Using deep sequencing normalized with unique cDNA molecular identifiers, the study measured how TCR beta repertoire diversity changes with age. Donors of different ages were randomly distributed across sequencing lanes to avoid experimental bias. Donors were grouped into four age groups: young (average roughly 15 years), middle-aged (under 40), aged (approximately 67) and long-lived (about 89). The study analyzed two additional independent replicas of 1 million unique cDNA reads from the same blood draw for two donors, one aged 18 to 30 and one aged 80 or older.

The paper's findings and limits, for the study overall: The CMV infection status of donors was not known, potentially confounding age-related changes in expanded clonotypes. Because profiling used bulk unsorted PBMCs, naive and antigen-experienced compartments could not be compared conclusively. Estimates of total diversity from one million sequenced T cells were regarded as lower bounds and underestimates. Observed TCR beta diversity correlated strongly with the percentage of naive T cells measured by flow cytometry. The long-lived group showed more naive CD4+ T cells, fewer expanded clones and increased TCR diversity than the aged group, suggesting age selection. As age increased, observed TCR beta diversity per million T cells dropped in a roughly linear way, and a significant reduction was already evident by age around 41.

The receptor was derived from a man between 65 and 85 years old in good health. The sample was blood. The chain joins TRBV29-1 to TRBJ1-1; possibly the D gene is TRBD1, per 5 matching bases. CDR3 reads: CSVQRGHNTEAFF. The DNA is as follows: TGCAGCGTTCAACGGGGCCATAACACTGAAGCTTTCTTT.